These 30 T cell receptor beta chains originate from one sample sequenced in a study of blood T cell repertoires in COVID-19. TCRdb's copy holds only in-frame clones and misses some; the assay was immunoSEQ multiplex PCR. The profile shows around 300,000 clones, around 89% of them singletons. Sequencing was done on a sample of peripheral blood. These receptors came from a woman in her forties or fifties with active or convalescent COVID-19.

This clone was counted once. The CDR3 protein is CASSFGQGENYGYTF. The CDR3 DNA sequence: TGTGCCAGCAGTTTTGGACAGGGTGAAAACTATGGCTACACCTTC. The rearrangement links TRBV6-5 to TRBJ1-2; 8 bases are shared with TRBD1. V lost 4 bases, J lost 2 bases, and 6 bases stayed unmatched. Germline V gene data show CDR1 as MNHEY and CDR2 as SVGAGI. The CDR3 consists of 15 residues.

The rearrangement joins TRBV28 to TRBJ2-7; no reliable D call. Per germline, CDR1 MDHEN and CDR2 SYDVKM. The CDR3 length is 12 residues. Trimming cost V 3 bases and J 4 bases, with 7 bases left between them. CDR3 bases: TGTGCCAGCAGTTTCCCGGGTTACGAGCAGTACTTC. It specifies CASSFPGYEQYF. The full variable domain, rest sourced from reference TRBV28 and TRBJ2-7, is DVKVTQSSRYLVKRTGEKVFLECVQDMDHENMFWYRQDPGLGLRLIYFSYDVKMKEKGDIPEGYSVSREKKERFSLILESASTNQTSMYLCASSFPGYEQYFGPGTRLTVT.

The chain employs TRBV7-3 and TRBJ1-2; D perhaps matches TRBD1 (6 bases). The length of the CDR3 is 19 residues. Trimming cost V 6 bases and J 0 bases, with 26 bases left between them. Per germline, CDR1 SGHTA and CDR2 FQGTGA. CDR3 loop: CASRYPGYRARAPNYGYTF. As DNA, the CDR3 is TGTGCCAGCAGATACCCCGGATACAGGGCTAGGGCTCCTAACTATGGCTACACCTTC.

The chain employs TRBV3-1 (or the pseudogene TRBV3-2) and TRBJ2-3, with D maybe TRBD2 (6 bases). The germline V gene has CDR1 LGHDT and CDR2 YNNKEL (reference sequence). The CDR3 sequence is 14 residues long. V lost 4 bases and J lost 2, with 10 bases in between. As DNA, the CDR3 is TGTGCCAGCAGCCCCTGGGGGGACACAGATACGCAGTATTTT. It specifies CASSPWGDTDTQYF.

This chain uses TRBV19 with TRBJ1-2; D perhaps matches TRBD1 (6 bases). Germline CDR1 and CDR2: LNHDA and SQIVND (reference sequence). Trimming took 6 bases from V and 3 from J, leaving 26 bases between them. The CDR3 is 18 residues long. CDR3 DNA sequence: TGTGCCAGTAGCTCCGGCCTGGACAGTGGCCTGCAGTACTATGGCTACACCTTC. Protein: CASSSGLDSGLQYYGYTF.

CDR3 sequence (DNA): TGTGCCAGCTCGCAATCGAGAATGAACACTGAAGCTTTCTTT. It yields the protein CASSQSRMNTEAFF. V is TRBV18 and J is TRBJ1-1; the D is unclear. With 6 bases removed from V and 0 bases from J, the gap between germline ends came to 11 bases. Germline V lookup: CDR1 KGHSH, CDR2 LQKENI. CDR3 size: 14 residues.

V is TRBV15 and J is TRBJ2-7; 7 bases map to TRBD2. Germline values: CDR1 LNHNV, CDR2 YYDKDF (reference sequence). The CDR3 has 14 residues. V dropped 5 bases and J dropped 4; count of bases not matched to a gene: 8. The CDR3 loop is CATSGEGLPYEQYF. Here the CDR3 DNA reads TGTGCCACCAGCGGCGAGGGACTACCATACGAGCAGTACTTC.

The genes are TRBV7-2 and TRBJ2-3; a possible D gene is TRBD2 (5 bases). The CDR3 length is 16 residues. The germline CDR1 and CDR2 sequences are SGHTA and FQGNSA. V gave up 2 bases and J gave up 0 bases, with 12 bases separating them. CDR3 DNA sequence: TGTGCCAGCAGCTTACGGCGGGCGCCCAGCACAGATACGCAGTATTTT. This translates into CASSLRRAPSTDTQYF.

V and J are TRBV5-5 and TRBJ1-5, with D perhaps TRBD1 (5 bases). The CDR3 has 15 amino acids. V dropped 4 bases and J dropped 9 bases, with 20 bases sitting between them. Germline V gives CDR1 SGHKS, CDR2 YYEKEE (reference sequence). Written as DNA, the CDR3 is TGTGCCAGCAGCCATTCTGACAGCTTTCGTCTGCCCCAGCATTTT. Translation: CASSHSDSFRLPQHF. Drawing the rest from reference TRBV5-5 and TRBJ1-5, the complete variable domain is DAGVTQSPTHLIKTRGQQVTLRCSPISGHKSVSWYQQVLGQGPQFIFQYYEKEERGRGNFPDRFSARQFPNYSSELNVNALLLGDSALYLCASSHSDSFRLPQHFGDGTRLSIL.

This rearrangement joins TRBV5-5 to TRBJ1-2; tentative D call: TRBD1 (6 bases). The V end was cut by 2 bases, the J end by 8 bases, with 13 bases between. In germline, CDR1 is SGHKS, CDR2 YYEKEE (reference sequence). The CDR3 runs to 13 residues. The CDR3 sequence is CASSFGYREGYTF. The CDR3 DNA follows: TGTGCCAGCAGCTTCGGTTACAGGGAAGGCTACACCTTC.

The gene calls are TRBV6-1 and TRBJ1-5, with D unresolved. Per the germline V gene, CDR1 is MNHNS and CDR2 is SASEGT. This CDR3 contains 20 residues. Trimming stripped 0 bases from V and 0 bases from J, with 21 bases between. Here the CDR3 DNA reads TGTGCCAGCAGTGAAGCTAGAACCCGAGCGTCCGGATATAGCAATCAGCCCCAGCATTTT. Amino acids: CASSEARTRASGYSNQPQHF.

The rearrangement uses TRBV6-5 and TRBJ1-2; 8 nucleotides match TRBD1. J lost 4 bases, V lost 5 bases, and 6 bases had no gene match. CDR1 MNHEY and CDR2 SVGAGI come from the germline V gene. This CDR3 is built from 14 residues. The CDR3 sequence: CASSPRGPGYGYTF. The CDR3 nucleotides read TGTGCCAGCAGTCCCAGGGGGCCCGGCTATGGCTACACCTTC.

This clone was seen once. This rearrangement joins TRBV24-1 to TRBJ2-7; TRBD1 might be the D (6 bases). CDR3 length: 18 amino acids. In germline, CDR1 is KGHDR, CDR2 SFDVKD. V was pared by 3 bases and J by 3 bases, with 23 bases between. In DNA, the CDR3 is TGTGCCACCAGTGATGAAAACAGGGTTCGGGACCACGTCTACGAGCAGTACTTC. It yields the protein CATSDENRVRDHVYEQYF.

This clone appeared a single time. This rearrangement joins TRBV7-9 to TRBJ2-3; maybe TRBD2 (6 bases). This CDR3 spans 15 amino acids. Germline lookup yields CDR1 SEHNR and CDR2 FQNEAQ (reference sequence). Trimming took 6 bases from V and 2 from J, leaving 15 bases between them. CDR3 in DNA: TGTGCCAGCAGTGTAGGAGCGGGCTCCACAGATACGCAGTATTTT. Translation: CASSVGAGSTDTQYF.

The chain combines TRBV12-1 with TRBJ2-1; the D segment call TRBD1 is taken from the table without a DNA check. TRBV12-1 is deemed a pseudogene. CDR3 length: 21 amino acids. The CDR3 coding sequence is TGTGCCAGCAGCTTTGCGCGGTACTGCGACAGGGCCCTAAGCTCCTACAATGAGCAGTTCTTC. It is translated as CASSFARYCDRALSSYNEQFF.

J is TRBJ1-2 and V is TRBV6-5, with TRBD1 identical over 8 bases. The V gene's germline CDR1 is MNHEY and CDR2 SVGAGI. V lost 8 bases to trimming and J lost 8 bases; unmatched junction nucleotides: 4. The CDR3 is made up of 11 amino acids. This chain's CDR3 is CASGTGGGYTF. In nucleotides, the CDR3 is TGTGCCAGCGGGACAGGTGGGGGCTACACCTTC.

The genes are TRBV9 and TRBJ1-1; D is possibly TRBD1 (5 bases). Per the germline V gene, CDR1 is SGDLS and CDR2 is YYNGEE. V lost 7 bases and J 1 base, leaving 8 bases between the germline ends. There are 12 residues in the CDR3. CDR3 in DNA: TGTGCCAGCGGGAGGGGGAACACTGAAGCTTTCTTT. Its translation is CASGRGNTEAFF.

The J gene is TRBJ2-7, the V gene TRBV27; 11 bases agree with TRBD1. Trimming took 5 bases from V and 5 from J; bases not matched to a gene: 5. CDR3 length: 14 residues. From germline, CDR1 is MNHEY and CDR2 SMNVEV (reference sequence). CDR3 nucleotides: TGTGCCAGCAGTCCACGGACAGGGGGCCACGAGCAGTACTTC. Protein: CASSPRTGGHEQYF.

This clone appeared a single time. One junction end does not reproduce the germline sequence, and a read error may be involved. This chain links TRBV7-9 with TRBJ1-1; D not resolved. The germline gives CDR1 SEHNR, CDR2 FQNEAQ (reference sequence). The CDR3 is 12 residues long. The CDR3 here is CANSLDRWEAFF. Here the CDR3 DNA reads TGTGCCAACAGCTTAGACCGGTGGGAAGCTTTCTTT.

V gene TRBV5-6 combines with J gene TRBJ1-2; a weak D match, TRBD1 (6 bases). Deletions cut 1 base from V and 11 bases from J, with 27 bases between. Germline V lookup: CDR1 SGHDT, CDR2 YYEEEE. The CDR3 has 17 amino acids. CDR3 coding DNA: TGTGCCAGCAGCTTGAGAACAAGCGACAGGCCCTTAGGTGGGTACACCTTC. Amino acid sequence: CASSLRTSDRPLGGYTF.

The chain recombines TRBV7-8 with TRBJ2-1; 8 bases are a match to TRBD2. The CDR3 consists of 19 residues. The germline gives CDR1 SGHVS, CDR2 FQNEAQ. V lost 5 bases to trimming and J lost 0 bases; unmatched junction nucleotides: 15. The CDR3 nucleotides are TGTGCCAGCAGCCAAAGACCACCGGGACTAGGGAGCTCCTACAATGAGCAGTTCTTC. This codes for CASSQRPPGLGSSYNEQFF.

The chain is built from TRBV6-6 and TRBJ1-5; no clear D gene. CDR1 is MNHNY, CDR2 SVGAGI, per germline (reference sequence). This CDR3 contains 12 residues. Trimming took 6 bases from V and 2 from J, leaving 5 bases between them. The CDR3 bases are TGTGCCAGCAGGGAGGGCAATCAGCCCCAGCATTTT. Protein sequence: CASREGNQPQHF.

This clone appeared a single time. The CDR3 spells CASSFATNTGELFF. As DNA, the CDR3 is TGTGCCAGCAGCTTTGCTACCAACACCGGGGAGCTGTTTTTT. The chain uses TRBV5-6 and TRBJ2-2; D unclear. The germline V gene has CDR1 SGHDT and CDR2 YYEEEE. This CDR3 is built from 14 residues. Trimming took off 2 bases at V and 2 bases at J, with 7 bases between the two ends. Looking up the rest from reference TRBV5-6 and TRBJ2-2 gives the full variable domain: DAGVTQSPTHLIKTRGQQVTLRCSPKSGHDTVSWYQQALGQGPQFIFQYYEEEERQRGNFPDRFSGHQFPNYSSELNVNALLLGDSALYLCASSFATNTGELFFGEGSRLTVL.

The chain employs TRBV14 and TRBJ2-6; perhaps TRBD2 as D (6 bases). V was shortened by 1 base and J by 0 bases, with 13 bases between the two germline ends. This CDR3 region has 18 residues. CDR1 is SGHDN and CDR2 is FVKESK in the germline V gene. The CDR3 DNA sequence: TGTGCCAGCAGCCAAGCCGGGGACTTCTACTCTGGGGCCAACGTCCTGACTTTC. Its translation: CASSQAGDFYSGANVLTF.

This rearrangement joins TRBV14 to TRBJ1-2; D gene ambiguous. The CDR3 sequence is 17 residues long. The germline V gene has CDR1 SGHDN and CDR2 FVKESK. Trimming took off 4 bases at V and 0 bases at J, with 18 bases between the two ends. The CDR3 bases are TGTGCCAGCAGCCTCCCTAGCGACGGAATAGCTAACTATGGCTACACCTTC. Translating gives CASSLPSDGIANYGYTF.

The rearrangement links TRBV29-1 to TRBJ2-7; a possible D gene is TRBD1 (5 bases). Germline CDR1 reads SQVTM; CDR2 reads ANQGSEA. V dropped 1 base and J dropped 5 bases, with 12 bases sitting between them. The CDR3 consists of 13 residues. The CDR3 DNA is TGCAGCGTTGAAGGTCAGGGTGAGGACGAGCAGTACTTC. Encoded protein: CSVEGQGEDEQYF.

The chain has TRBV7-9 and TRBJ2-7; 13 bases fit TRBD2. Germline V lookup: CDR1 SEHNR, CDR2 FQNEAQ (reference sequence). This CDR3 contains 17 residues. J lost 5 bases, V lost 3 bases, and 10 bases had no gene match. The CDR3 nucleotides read TGTGCCAGCAGCTTTGGGACTAGCGGGACCCGCCACCACGAGCAGTACTTC. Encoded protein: CASSFGTSGTRHHEQYF. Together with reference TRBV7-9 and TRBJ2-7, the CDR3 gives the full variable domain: DTGVSQNPRHKITKRGQNVTFRCDPISEHNRLYWYRQTLGQGPEFLTYFQNEAQLEKSRLLSDRFSAERPKGSFSTLEIQRTEQGDSAMYLCASSFGTSGTRHHEQYFGPGTRLTVT.

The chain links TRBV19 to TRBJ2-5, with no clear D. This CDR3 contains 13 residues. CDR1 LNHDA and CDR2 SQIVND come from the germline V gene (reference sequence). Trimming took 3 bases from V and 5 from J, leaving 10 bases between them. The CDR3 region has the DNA TGTGCCAGTAGTATGTCAGCGTGGGAGACCCAGTACTTC. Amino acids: CASSMSAWETQYF.

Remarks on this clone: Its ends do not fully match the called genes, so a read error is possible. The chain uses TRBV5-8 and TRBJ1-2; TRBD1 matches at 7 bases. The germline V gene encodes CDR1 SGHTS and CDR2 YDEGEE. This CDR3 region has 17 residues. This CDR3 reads CASTLNTKQGWTYGYTF. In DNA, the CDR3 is TGTGCCAGCACCTTGAACACTAAACAGGGGTGGACCTATGGCTACACCTTC. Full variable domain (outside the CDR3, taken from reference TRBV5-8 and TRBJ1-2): EAGVTQSPTHLIKTRGQQATLRCSPISGHTSVYWYQQALGLGLQFLLWYDEGEERNRGNFPPRFSGRQFPNYSSELNVNALELEDSALYLCASTLNTKQGWTYGYTFGSGTRLTVV.

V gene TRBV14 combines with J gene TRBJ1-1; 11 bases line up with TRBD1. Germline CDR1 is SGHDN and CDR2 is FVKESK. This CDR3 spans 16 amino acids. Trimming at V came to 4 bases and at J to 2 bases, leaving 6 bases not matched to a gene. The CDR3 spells CASSPRTGGYNTEAFF. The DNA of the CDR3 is TGTGCCAGCAGCCCTCGGACAGGGGGCTACAACACTGAAGCTTTCTTT.